This entry features one T cell receptor (beta chain) sequence. What it recognizes is unknown. Clones were sequenced by immunoSEQ multiplex PCR, and TCRdb holds only the in-frame ones, with some missing. The sample includes 150,000 to 200,000 clones, roughly 93% of them seen just once. The data are from a study of T cell responses to AZD1222 COVID-19 vaccine. As for the study in general: Some second doses came at about 4 weeks and others at about 12 weeks; these were pooled. Overall study results and limits: Donors in the cohort were predominantly white British and more often female, and clonal diversity was possibly underestimated. Just 6 or 7 people given AZD1222 tested seropositive at baseline. The span of vaccine-associated CD4 TCRs extended across spike, with dominance at 160-218 and 743-854.

V lost 4 bases to trimming and J lost 3 bases, with 22 bases between them. The CDR3 is 17 amino acids. The germline V gene has CDR1 PRHDT and CDR2 FYEKMQ (reference sequence). The material sequenced was peripheral blood, taken on day 0 of AZD1222 vaccination. This TCR was sampled from an adult in good health. V usage is TRBV13 and J usage is TRBJ2-7, with D perhaps matching TRBD1 or TRBD2 (5 bases each). CDR3 nucleotide sequence: TGTGCCAGCAGCTCCCGGACGACGGGGACCACTTTCTACGAGCAGTACTTC. It encodes CASSSRTTGTTFYEQYF.